This TCR beta chain is drawn from a study of OX40 agonist ivuxolimab in advanced cancers. Study in general: Patients received ivuxolimab, an intravenous treatment, every 2 weeks at 0.01 to 10 mg/kg.

The CDR3 totals 16 residues. V lost 3 bases, J lost 2 bases, and 6 bases stayed unmatched. Looked up from germline, CDR1 is SGDLS and CDR2 is YYNGEE. Assay: immunoSEQ multiplex PCR; the TCRdb copy retains only in-frame clones and omits some. The top ten clones hold approximately 8.6% of a sample with tens of thousands of clones, roughly 90% of them seen once. The table lists this clone with a count of one. This TCR came from an adult with an advanced solid tumor such as melanoma, head and neck, liver or kidney cancer. J is TRBJ2-3 and V is TRBV9; 10 nucleotides align to TRBD2. Sequenced here: CD4+ or CD8+ T cells sorted from blood, sampled in a trial of the OX40 agonist ivuxolimab. CDR3 nucleotides: TGTGCCAGCAGCGCCGAACTAGCGGGGCTCACAGATACGCAGTATTTT. Translating gives CASSAELAGLTDTQYF.